This T cell receptor beta chain came from a study of CD8 T cells in ankylosing spondylitis (dated by TCRdb to the late 2010s). Study-wide context: The study set out to find disease-linked TCR variants by profiling T cell receptor beta repertoires in ankylosing spondylitis patients and healthy donors. The full study cohort comprised about 23 ankylosing spondylitis patients and 85 to 120 healthy donors. Peripheral blood was sampled, and synovial fluid was also collected from ankylosing spondylitis patients.

Including the terminal cysteine and phenylalanine, the CDR3 comprises 16 residues. The entry retains the CDR3 DNA only, 48 bases that are in frame from base 1. The germline V gene gives CDR1 as MGHDK and CDR2 as SYGVNS. The V and J ends are trimmed by 3 bases and 6 bases, leaving 18 bases between them. This clonotype was recorded at least ten times. It lacks a known antigen. No base quality information exists; no much larger clone differs at one position. The data were produced on an Illumina HiSeq 2500. Quantitative 5'-RACE with molecular barcodes was used to prepare TCR beta libraries. In the source study's methods: To identify disease-linked TCR variants, a new computational method was used, one built on a probabilistic model of VDJ rearrangement. The public reads were reanalyzed by TCRdb: fastp trimming at Q25, MiXCR alignment, in-frame beta chains only. Each CDR3 protein appears once, grouped with its most common genes and DNA. TCRdb's processing, not the authors', yielded these V and J calls. The sample table shows around 250,000 distinct CDR3 sequences, and 9.5% to 12% are seen once. The ten largest account for less than 7% of the sample.

What the work shows at the level of the full study, not this receptor alone: Significant enrichment of the disease-linked clones was reported in matched synovial fluid samples from ankylosing spondylitis patients. Blood from ankylosing spondylitis patients appeared to be characterized by a TCR beta motif made up of about 8 highly homologous amino acid variants. Some TCR beta motif variants had previously been reported in synovial fluid and blood of reactive arthritis patients, which suggested common disease-initiation mechanisms. The disease-linked clones had a CD8+ phenotype and were found at relatively low frequencies in peripheral blood.

What was sequenced was blood, either unsorted or a sorted T cell fraction (not recorded which). The rearrangement joined TRBV25-1 to TRBJ2-4; the D gene cannot be resolved beyond TRBD1 or TRBD2, each matching 7 bases. This receptor was identified in a male donor with ankylosing spondylitis or in good health (not recorded which). The CDR3 protein is CASSEGQTSGGNIQYF. The sequenced DNA is TGTGCCAGCAGTGAGGGACAGACATCGGGAGGAAACATTCAGTACTTC. Reference TRBV25-1 and TRBJ2-4 proteins supply the regions before and after the CDR3; the full variable domain is: EADIYQTPRYLVIGTGKKITLECSQTMGHDKMYWYQQDPGMELHLIHYSYGVNSTEKGDLSSESTVSRIRTEHFPLTLESARPSHTSQYLCASSEGQTSGGNIQYFGAGTRLSVL.